The rows below give T cell receptor beta chains drawn from one sample of a study of CD8+CD57+ T cells in acquired aplastic anemia. One entry per CDR3 protein results from TCRdb running MiXCR on the reads. The repertoire consists of approximately 260,000 distinct CDR3 sequences, with approximately 79% occurring once and the leading ten covering about 41%. Sequencing was carried out using sorted CD4+, CD8+, or CD8+CD57+ T cells (not recorded which) from PBMCs. The receptor source for this set is a human donor with aplastic anemia. The CDR3 runs from the conserved cysteine through the conserved F or W. A D gene is named only where the DNA matches it firmly. Size is omitted from some rows. Given values are once, few, many or a class for expanded clones.

D gene: TRBD2; V gene: TRBV20-1; J gene: TRBJ2-1; clone size: NA; CDR3 DNA: TGCAGTGCAACCGGGACTAGCGGGGGGGTAAATGAGCAGTTCTTC; CDR3 protein: CSATGTSGGVNEQFF
D gene: TRBD1; V gene: TRBV20-1; J gene: TRBJ2-3; clone size: NA; CDR3 DNA: TGCAGTGCTAGAGCCGGGACAGGGGGCACAGATACGCAGTATTTT; CDR3 protein: CSARAGTGGTDTQYF
D gene: NA; V gene: TRBV7-2; J gene: TRBJ2-7; clone size: few; CDR3 DNA: TGTGCCAGCAGCTTAGCGGGGGGTCACTATAAGCAGTACTTC; CDR3 protein: CASSLAGGHYKQYF
D gene: NA; V gene: TRBV2; J gene: TRBJ2-3; clone size: few; CDR3 DNA: TGTGCCAGCACACAACCAGCTGGGTATACGCAGTATTTT; CDR3 protein: CASTQPAGYTQYF
D gene: TRBD2; V gene: TRBV7-3; J gene: TRBJ2-1; clone size: NA; CDR3 DNA: TGTGCCAGCAGCTTACAAGGAAACGGCGGGAGCGATGAGCAGTTCTTC; CDR3 protein: CASSLQGNGGSDEQFF
D gene: NA; V gene: TRBV7-8; J gene: TRBJ2-5; clone size: NA; CDR3 DNA: TGTGCCAGCAGCCCAGCCAGAGGGCCCAATACGAACCAGTACTTC; CDR3 protein: CASSPARGPNTNQYF
D gene: NA; V gene: TRBV12-3/TRBV12-4; J gene: TRBJ1-2; clone size: NA; CDR3 DNA: TGTGCCAGCAGTTTTCACTCCCACCAATATGGCTACACCTTC; CDR3 protein: CASSFHSHQYGYTF
D gene: NA; V gene: TRBV2; J gene: TRBJ2-3; clone size: NA; CDR3 DNA: TGTGCCAGCGGGGACGGGGGCGCTGATACGCAGCATTTTTTT; CDR3 protein: CASGDGGADTQHFF
D gene: NA; V gene: TRBV2; J gene: TRBJ2-3; clone size: once; CDR3 DNA: TGTGGCAGGGCTGACGGGAGCGGAGATACGCAGTATTTT; CDR3 protein: CGRADGSGDTQYF
D gene: NA; V gene: TRBV10-3; J gene: TRBJ2-3; clone size: NA; CDR3 DNA: TGTGCCATCAGGGGACGGGACGAGTATTTT; CDR3 protein: CAIRGRDEYF
D gene: TRBD2; V gene: TRBV9; J gene: TRBJ2-3; clone size: NA; CDR3 DNA: TGTGCCAGCAGCTTAGCGGGGACTCCCGATACACACTATTTT; CDR3 protein: CASSLAGTPDTHYF
D gene: NA; V gene: TRBV7-9; J gene: TRBJ2-1; clone size: NA; CDR3 DNA: TGTGCCAGCAGCTCCAATTCACGTGGGTGCACCTTC; CDR3 protein: CASSSNSRGCTF
D gene: NA; V gene: TRBV7-9; J gene: TRBJ2-5; clone size: NA; CDR3 DNA: TGTGCCGGAAGGGGAGCTAGGGAGCCCCAGTACTTC; CDR3 protein: CAGRGAREPQYF
D gene: NA; V gene: TRBV11-3; J gene: TRBJ2-3; clone size: NA; CDR3 DNA: TGTGCCAGCGGGGAGGGGGAGCCAGATACGCAGTATTTT; CDR3 protein: CASGEGEPDTQYF
D gene: NA; V gene: TRBV11-3; J gene: TRBJ1-5; clone size: NA; CDR3 DNA: TGTGCCAGCAGCTTAGATCTTAGCGATCAGCCCCAGCATTTT; CDR3 protein: CASSLDLSDQPQHF
D gene: NA; V gene: TRBV25-1; J gene: TRBJ2-2; clone size: NA; CDR3 DNA: TGTGCCAGCAGTGAGGCCCGAGACACCGGGGAGCTGTTTTTT; CDR3 protein: CASSEARDTGELFF
D gene: NA; V gene: TRBV2; J gene: TRBJ2-3; clone size: NA; CDR3 DNA: TGTGCCAGCAGCTTGGCGTCATGTCCCAATACGCAGTATTTT; CDR3 protein: CASSLASCPNTQYF
D gene: TRBD1; V gene: TRBV7-9; J gene: TRBJ1-2; clone size: NA; CDR3 DNA: TGTGCCAGCAGCCGAACGCAGGGGGGCGATGGCTACACCTTC; CDR3 protein: CASSRTQGGDGYTF
D gene: TRBD2; V gene: TRBV20-1; J gene: TRBJ2-7; clone size: few; CDR3 DNA: TGCAGTGCGCAGGGATCGGGTGGGACTAGCTTGTACGAGCAGTACTTC; CDR3 protein: CSAQGSGGTSLYEQYF
D gene: NA; V gene: TRBV7-8; J gene: TRBJ1-1; clone size: NA; CDR3 DNA: TGTGCCAGCAGCTTAGCTCTAGGAGCCGATACGCAGGCTTTCTTT; CDR3 protein: CASSLALGADTQAFF
D gene: NA; V gene: TRBV24-1; J gene: TRBJ1-4; clone size: once; CDR3 DNA: TGTGCCACCAGTGAGACTTCAGGAGAACACATAGATGAAACACTGTTTTTT; CDR3 protein: CATSETSGEHIDETLFF
D gene: NA; V gene: TRBV7-8; J gene: TRBJ2-3; clone size: few; CDR3 DNA: TGTGCCAGCAGCTTAGCGGGAGGTCCTTCTCCGCAGTATTTT; CDR3 protein: CASSLAGGPSPQYF
D gene: NA; V gene: TRBV5-5; J gene: TRBJ2-3; clone size: NA; CDR3 DNA: TGTGCCAGCAGCTTGGACAGACAGAGCACAGATACGCAGTATTTT; CDR3 protein: CASSLDRQSTDTQYF
D gene: NA; V gene: TRBV11-3; J gene: TRBJ2-2; clone size: NA; CDR3 DNA: TGTGCCAGCAGCTCTAACAGGGCATCGACCGGGGAGCTGTTTTTT; CDR3 protein: CASSSNRASTGELFF
D gene: NA; V gene: TRBV7-9; J gene: TRBJ2-1; clone size: NA; CDR3 DNA: TGTGCCAGCAGCTTTCATTCCAGCAAGTCACCCCATCACCAGTTCTTC; CDR3 protein: CASSFHSSKSPHHQFF
D gene: NA; V gene: TRBV20-1; J gene: TRBJ1-1; clone size: NA; CDR3 DNA: TGCAGTGCCAGTCGTTGGGGACGGATGAACACTGAAGCTTTCTTT; CDR3 protein: CSASRWGRMNTEAFF
D gene: TRBD2; V gene: TRBV7-8; J gene: TRBJ2-3; clone size: NA; CDR3 DNA: TGTGCCAGCAGCGTCGCGGGAGCAGCCGATACGCAGTTT; CDR3 protein: CASSVAGAADTQF
D gene: NA; V gene: TRBV24-1; J gene: TRBJ2-1; clone size: NA; CDR3 DNA: TGTGCCAGCAGTCAGGGGGGGGGAAACGTTCACTATGAGCAGTTCTTC; CDR3 protein: CASSQGGGNVHYEQFF
D gene: NA; V gene: TRBV11-3; J gene: TRBJ2-1; clone size: few; CDR3 DNA: TGTGCCAGCAGCTCGAGTTCCAGCTCCTACAATGAGCAGTTCTTC; CDR3 protein: CASSSSSSSYNEQFF
D gene: NA; V gene: TRBV7-2; J gene: TRBJ2-3; clone size: NA; CDR3 DNA: TGTGCCAGCAGCTGGGGAGAAGGCCCAGACTATCGCTATTTT; CDR3 protein: CASSWGEGPDYRYF
D gene: TRBD2; V gene: TRBV24-1; J gene: TRBJ2-1; clone size: NA; CDR3 DNA: TGTGCCAGCAGACAGAGACTAGCGGGAATTCTAGCCTTC; CDR3 protein: CASRQRLAGILAF
D gene: NA; V gene: TRBV7-9; J gene: TRBJ2-1; clone size: NA; CDR3 DNA: TGTGCCAGCAGCGTAGACCGGGGCCTGGACAATGAGCAGTTCTTC; CDR3 protein: CASSVDRGLDNEQFF
D gene: NA; V gene: TRBV11-3; J gene: TRBJ1-4; clone size: NA; CDR3 DNA: TGTGCCAGCAGCGACAGTTACGAGCAACAAATTAATGAAAAACTGTTTTTT; CDR3 protein: CASSDSYEQQINEKLFF
D gene: TRBD2; V gene: TRBV2; J gene: TRBJ2-3; clone size: NA; CDR3 DNA: TGTGCCAGCAGTGACGGTGGGGGGGGCACAGATACGCAGTATTTT; CDR3 protein: CASSDGGGGTDTQYF
D gene: NA; V gene: TRBV7-2; J gene: TRBJ2-1; clone size: NA; CDR3 DNA: TGTGCCAGCAGCTGTGCTAGCGCAGTGAGCAGTGAGTCGTTCTTC; CDR3 protein: CASSCASAVSSESFF
D gene: NA; V gene: TRBV7-8; J gene: TRBJ2-3; clone size: once; CDR3 DNA: TGTGCCAGCAGCTTAGCGGGCTGTCGCGGGCACCAGTACTTT; CDR3 protein: CASSLAGCRGHQYF
D gene: NA; V gene: TRBV7-2; J gene: TRBJ2-7; clone size: few; CDR3 DNA: TGTGCCAGCAGCTCCTCGCGGGGTGGCTACGCGCAGTACTTC; CDR3 protein: CASSSSRGGYAQYF
D gene: NA; V gene: TRBV7-2; J gene: TRBJ2-5; clone size: NA; CDR3 DNA: TGTGCCAGCTCAAGAGAGTCCAACGCCGTTGCACAGTACTTC; CDR3 protein: CASSRESNAVAQYF
D gene: NA; V gene: TRBV9; J gene: TRBJ2-1; clone size: NA; CDR3 DNA: TGTGCCAGCAGTGATGGGGGGATTCATCTGGAGTACTTC; CDR3 protein: CASSDGGIHLEYF
D gene: TRBD2; V gene: TRBV7-8; J gene: TRBJ2-5; clone size: NA; CDR3 DNA: TGTGCCAGCAGCTTAGCGGGAGGGCCCGATAAGTTC; CDR3 protein: CASSLAGGPDKF
D gene: NA; V gene: TRBV7-8; J gene: TRBJ2-3; clone size: NA; CDR3 DNA: TGTGCCAGCAGCTTTGATCCAGACCGCAAAGCCCTTTACTTT; CDR3 protein: CASSFDPDRKALYF
D gene: NA; V gene: TRBV7-6; J gene: TRBJ2-3; clone size: NA; CDR3 DNA: TGTGCCGGCAGCCTAGAGGGTATTTTCGATACGCAGTATTTT; CDR3 protein: CAGSLEGIFDTQYF
D gene: TRBD1; V gene: TRBV9; J gene: TRBJ1-2; clone size: NA; CDR3 DNA: TGTGCCAGCAGCTCGCCGACAGGGATGGGACGAGGCTACACCTTC; CDR3 protein: CASSSPTGMGRGYTF
D gene: NA; V gene: TRBV7-3; J gene: TRBJ2-5; clone size: NA; CDR3 DNA: TGTGCCAGCAGCATTGGGGGAGGGGGAGAGACCCAGTACTTC; CDR3 protein: CASSIGGGGETQYF
D gene: NA; V gene: TRBV7-2; J gene: TRBJ2-3; clone size: few; CDR3 DNA: TGTGCCAGCAGTGTGGCGGTCAGCACCGATACGCAGTATTTT; CDR3 protein: CASSVAVSTDTQYF
D gene: TRBD2; V gene: TRBV7-2; J gene: TRBJ2-3; clone size: NA; CDR3 DNA: TGTGCCAGCAGCTTTGGACTAGCGGGGACAGCCACGCCGTATTTT; CDR3 protein: CASSFGLAGTATPYF
D gene: NA; V gene: TRBV20-1; J gene: TRBJ1-3; clone size: NA; CDR3 DNA: TGCAGTGCTAGGCTGGGGCGGAATGGAAACACCATATATTTT; CDR3 protein: CSARLGRNGNTIYF
D gene: TRBD1; V gene: TRBV7-9; J gene: TRBJ1-2; clone size: NA; CDR3 DNA: TGTGCCAGCAGCTCACGGGACAGCTACGGGGACAACGGCTACACCTTC; CDR3 protein: CASSSRDSYGDNGYTF
D gene: TRBD1; V gene: TRBV7-9; J gene: TRBJ1-6; clone size: once; CDR3 DNA: TGCGCCAGCAGCTCGGGACAGGGGAGCTCCTATAATTCCCCCCTCCACTTT; CDR3 protein: CASSSGQGSSYNSPLHF